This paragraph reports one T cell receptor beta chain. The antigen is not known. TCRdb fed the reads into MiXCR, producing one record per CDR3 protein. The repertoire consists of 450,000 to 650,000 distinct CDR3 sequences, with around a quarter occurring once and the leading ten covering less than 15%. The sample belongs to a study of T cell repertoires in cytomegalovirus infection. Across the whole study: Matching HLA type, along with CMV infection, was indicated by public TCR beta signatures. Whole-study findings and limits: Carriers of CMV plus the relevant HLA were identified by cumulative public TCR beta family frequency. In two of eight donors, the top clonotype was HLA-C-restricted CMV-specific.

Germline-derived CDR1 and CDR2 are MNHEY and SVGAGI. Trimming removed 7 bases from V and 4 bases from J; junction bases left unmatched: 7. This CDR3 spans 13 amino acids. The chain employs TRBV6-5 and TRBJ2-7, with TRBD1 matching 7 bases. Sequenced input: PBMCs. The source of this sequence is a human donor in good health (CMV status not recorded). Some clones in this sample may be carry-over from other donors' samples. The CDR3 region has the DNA TGTGCCAGCATGGAGACAGGGTCGTACGAGCAGTACTTC. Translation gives CASMETGSYEQYF.